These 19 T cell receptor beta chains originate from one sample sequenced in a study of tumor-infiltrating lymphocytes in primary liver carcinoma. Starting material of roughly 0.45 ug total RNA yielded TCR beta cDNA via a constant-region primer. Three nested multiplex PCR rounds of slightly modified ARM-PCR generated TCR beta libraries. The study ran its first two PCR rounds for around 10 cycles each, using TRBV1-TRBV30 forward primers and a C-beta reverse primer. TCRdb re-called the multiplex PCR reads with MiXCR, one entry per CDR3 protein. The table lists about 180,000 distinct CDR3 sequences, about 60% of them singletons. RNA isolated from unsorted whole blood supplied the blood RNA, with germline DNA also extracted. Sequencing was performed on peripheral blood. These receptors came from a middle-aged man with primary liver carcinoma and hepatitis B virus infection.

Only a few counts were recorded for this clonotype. The CDR3 here is CASSLAGAHEQFF. CDR3 coding DNA: TGTGCCAGCAGCTTGGCGGGGGCCCATGAGCAGTTCTTC. This chain links TRBV5-6 with TRBJ2-1, with D perhaps given as TRBD1 or TRBD2 (6 bases each). V was pared by 0 bases and J by 8 bases, with 9 bases between. Germline V gene sequence: CDR1 SGHDT, CDR2 YYEEEE. There are 13 residues in the CDR3.

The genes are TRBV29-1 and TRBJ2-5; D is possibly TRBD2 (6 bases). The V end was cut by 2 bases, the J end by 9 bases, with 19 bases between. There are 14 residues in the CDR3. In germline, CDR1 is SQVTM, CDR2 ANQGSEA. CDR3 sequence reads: CSVEPGLKQSSQYF. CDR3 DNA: TGCAGCGTTGAACCGGGACTGAAGCAGTCATCCCAGTACTTC.

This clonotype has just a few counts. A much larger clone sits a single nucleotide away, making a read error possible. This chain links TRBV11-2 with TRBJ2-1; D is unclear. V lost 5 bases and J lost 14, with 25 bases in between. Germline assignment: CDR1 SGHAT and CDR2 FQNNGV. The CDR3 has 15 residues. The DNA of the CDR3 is TGTGCCAGCAGCCCGGATGGTCTTACCTCCTTCGAAGAGTTCTTC. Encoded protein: CASSPDGLTSFEEFF.

The CDR3 nucleotides read TGTGCCAGCAGCAGGTGTCCTAGGGAGACCCAGTACTTC. Translated, it gives CASSRCPRETQYF. The rearrangement uses TRBV14 and TRBJ2-5; no firm D call. Between the trimmed V and J ends, which lost 5 bases and 5 bases, there was a span of 12 bases. Germline CDR1 reads SGHDN; CDR2 reads FVKESK. The CDR3 extends over 13 amino acids.

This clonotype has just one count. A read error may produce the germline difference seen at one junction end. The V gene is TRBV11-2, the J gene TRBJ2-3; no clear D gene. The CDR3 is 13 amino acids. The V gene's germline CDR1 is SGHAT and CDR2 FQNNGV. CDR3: CASSSHSTYTQYF. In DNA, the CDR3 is TGTGCCAGCAGCTCCCATAGCACATATACGCAGTATTTT.

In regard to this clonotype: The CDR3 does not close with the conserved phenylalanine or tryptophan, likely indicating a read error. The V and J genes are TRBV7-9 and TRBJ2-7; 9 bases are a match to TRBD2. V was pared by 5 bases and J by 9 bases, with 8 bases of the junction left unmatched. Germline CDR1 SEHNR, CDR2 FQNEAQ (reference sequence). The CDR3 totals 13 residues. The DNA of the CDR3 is TGTGCCAGCAGCACGGGGACTAGCTCAGGGCAGTACCTC. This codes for CASSTGTSSGQYL.

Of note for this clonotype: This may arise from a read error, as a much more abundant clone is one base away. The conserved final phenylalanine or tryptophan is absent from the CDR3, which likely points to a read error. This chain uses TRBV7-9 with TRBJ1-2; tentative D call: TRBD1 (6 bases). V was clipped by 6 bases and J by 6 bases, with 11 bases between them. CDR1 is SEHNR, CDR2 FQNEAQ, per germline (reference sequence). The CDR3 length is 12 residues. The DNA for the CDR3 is TGTGCCAGCAGGGCCCAGGGGAATGGCTACACCTCC. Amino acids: CASRAQGNGYTS.

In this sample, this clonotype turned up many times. The CDR3 coding sequence is TGTGCCAGCAGCTTAGATCCCCAGGGTCCTATCTATGGCTACACCTTC. Translated: CASSLDPQGPIYGYTF. The gene calls are TRBV11-2 and TRBJ1-2, with a tentative D call TRBD1 (5 bases). The V gene lost 0 bases and the J gene lost 4 bases, with 15 bases spanning the gap. The CDR3 is 16 residues long. Germline assignment: CDR1 SGHAT and CDR2 FQNNGV.

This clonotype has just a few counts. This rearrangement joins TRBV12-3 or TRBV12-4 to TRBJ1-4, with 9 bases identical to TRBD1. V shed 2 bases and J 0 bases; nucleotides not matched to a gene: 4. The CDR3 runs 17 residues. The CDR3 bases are TGTGCCAGCAGTTTAAACAGGGGGCTAGCAACTAATGAAAAACTGTTTTTT. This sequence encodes CASSLNRGLATNEKLFF.

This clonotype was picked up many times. The CDR3 region is CASSYYGQVNQPQHF. The CDR3 DNA reads TGTGCCAGCAGTTACTATGGACAGGTTAATCAGCCCCAGCATTTT. The chain couples TRBV6-2 or TRBV6-3 to TRBJ1-5, with 7 bases that match TRBD1. The CDR3 is 15 residues long. The germline V gene has CDR1 MNHEY and CDR2 SVGEGT. After removal of 1 base from V and 4 bases from J, the junction contained 4 bases not matched to a gene.

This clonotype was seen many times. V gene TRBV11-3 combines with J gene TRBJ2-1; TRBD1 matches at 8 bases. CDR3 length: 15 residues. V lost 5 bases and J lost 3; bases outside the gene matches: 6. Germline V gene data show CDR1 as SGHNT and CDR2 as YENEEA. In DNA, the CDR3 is TGTGCCAGCAGCCCGACAGGGGCGGGCTACAATGAGCAGTTCTTC. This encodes CASSPTGAGYNEQFF.

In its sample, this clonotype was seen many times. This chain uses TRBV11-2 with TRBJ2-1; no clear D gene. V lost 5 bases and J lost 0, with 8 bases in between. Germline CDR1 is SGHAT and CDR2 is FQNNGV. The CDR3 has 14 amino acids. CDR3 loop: CASSSSFSYNEQFF. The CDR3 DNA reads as TGTGCCAGCAGCAGCTCGTTCTCCTACAATGAGCAGTTCTTC.

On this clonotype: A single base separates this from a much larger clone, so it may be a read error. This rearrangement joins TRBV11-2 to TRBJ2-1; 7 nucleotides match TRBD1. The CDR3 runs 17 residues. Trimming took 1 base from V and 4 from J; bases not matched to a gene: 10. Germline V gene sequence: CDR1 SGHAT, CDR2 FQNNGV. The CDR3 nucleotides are TGTGCCAGCAGCTTAGGGTCTTTGACAGGGACATACAATGAGCAGTTCTTC. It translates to CASSLGSLTGTYNEQFF. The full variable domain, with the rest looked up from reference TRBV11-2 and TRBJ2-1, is EAGVAQSPRYKIIEKRQSVAFWCNPISGHATLYWYQQILGQGPKLLIQFQNNGVVDDSQLPKDRFSAERLKGVDSTLKIQPAKLEDSAVYLCASSLGSLTGTYNEQFFGPGTRLTVL.

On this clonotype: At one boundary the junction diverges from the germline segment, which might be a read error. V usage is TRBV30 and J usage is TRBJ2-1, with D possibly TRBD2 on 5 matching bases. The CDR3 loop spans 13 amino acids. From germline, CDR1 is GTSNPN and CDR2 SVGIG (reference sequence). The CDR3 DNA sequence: TGTGCCTGGAGTGTACTACGGGGAAATGGGCAGTTCTTC. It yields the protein CAWSVLRGNGQFF.

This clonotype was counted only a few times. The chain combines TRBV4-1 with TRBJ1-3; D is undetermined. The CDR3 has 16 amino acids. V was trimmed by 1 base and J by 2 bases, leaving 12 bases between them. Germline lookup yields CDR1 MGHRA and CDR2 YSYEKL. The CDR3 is CASSQVSSSTGNTIYF. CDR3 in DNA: TGCGCCAGCAGCCAAGTGTCGTCCTCAACTGGAAACACCATATATTTT.

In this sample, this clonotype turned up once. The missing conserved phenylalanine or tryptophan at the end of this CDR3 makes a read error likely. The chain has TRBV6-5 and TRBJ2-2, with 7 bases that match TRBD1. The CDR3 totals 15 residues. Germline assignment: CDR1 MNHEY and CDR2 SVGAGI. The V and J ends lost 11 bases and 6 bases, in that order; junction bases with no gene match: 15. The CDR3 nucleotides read TGTGCCTGCTCCCCGAGGACAGGACTCCCCGGGGAGCTGTTTATT. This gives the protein CACSPRTGLPGELFI.

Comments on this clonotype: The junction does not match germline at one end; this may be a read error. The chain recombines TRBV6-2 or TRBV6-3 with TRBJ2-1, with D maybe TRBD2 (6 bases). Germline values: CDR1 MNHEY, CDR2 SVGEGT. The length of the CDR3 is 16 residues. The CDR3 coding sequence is TGTACCAGCAGTTATTCAGAGGATAGCGGATTCAATGAGCAGTTCTTC. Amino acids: CTSSYSEDSGFNEQFF.

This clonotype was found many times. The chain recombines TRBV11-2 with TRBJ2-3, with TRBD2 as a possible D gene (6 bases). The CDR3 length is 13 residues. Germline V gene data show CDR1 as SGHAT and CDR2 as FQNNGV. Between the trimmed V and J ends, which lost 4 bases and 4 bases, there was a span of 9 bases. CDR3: CASSWGVPDTQYF. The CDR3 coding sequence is TGTGCCAGCAGCTGGGGGGTCCCAGATACGCAGTATTTT. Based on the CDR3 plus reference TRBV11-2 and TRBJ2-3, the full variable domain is EAGVAQSPRYKIIEKRQSVAFWCNPISGHATLYWYQQILGQGPKLLIQFQNNGVVDDSQLPKDRFSAERLKGVDSTLKIQPAKLEDSAVYLCASSWGVPDTQYFGPGTRLTVL.

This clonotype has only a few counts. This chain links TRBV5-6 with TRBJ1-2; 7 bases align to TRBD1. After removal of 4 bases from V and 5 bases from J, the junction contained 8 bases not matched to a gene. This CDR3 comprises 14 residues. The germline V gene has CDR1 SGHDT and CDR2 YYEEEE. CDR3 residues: CASSPRGRGYGYTF. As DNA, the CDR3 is TGTGCCAGCAGCCCTAGGGGGCGCGGATATGGCTACACCTTC.